This T cell receptor beta chain appears in the sequencing data of a study of blood T cell repertoires in COVID-19. Study summary: Specimens from acute and convalescent COVID-19 originated in the United States, Italy and Spain.

Original analysis: Reference gene primers were amplified, and this amplification served to estimate nucleated cell counts. Data came from immunoSEQ multiplex PCR; TCRdb stores just in-frame clones and leaves some out. The V and J calls and clone size come from that table; D and trimming were worked out from the DNA. The table lists about 310,000 clones, roughly 91% of them singletons, with 1% in the top ten. Input material: peripheral blood. This TCR was recovered from a man aged 50 to 59 with active or convalescent COVID-19.

The CDR3 region is CATSYIEYNEQFF. CDR3 in DNA: TGTGCCACCAGCTATATCGAGTACAATGAGCAGTTCTTC. V is TRBV15 and J is TRBJ2-1; D unclear. V gave up 5 bases and J gave up 4 bases, with 9 bases separating them. CDR1 LNHNV and CDR2 YYDKDF come from the germline V gene (reference sequence). The CDR3 has 13 residues.